This T cell receptor beta chain derives from a study of CD8 T cells in Susac syndrome. While serving as controls, healthy donors were matched for age and sex. With random hexamers, reverse transcription was performed on about 0.5 to 1 ug of RNA. Amplification of TCR beta CDR3 by immunoSEQ multiplex PCR spanned 54 Vbeta and 13 Jbeta. From the immunoSEQ multiplex PCR reads, TCRdb called clonotypes with MiXCR, one entry per CDR3 protein. Among 100,000 to 150,000 distinct CDR3 sequences listed, about 95% were seen once. V was cut by 8 bases and J by 11 bases, with 15 bases left in between. CDR3 length: 11 residues. CDR1 SGHTA and CDR2 FQGNSA come from the germline V gene.

The chain joins TRBV7-2 to TRBJ1-2; no definite D call. Sequenced sample: CD4+ T cells from PBMCs. This sequence was found in a human donor in good health. The CDR3 DNA reads TGTGCCAGCCGGTCTATAAGAGAATACACCTTC. Protein: CASRSIREYTF. Full variable domain (rest looked up from reference TRBV7-2 and TRBJ1-2): GAGVSQSPSNKVTEKGKDVELRCDPISGHTALYWYRQSLGQGLEFLIYFQGNSAPDKSGLPSDRFSAERTGGSVSTLTIQRTQQEDSAVYLCASRSIREYTFGSGTRLTVV.